These T cell receptor beta chains were read from a single sample in a study of T cell repertoires in cytomegalovirus infection. Each CDR3 protein is one row after TCRdb ran MiXCR on the reads. Of about 260,000 distinct CDR3 sequences in the sample, 9.1% were seen once. Sequencing input: PBMCs. Receptors were obtained from a human donor in good health (CMV status not recorded). Some clones in this sample may be carry-over from other donors' samples. Each CDR3 is given with its conserved first and last residue. The D gene is left open where the match is weak. The size field is filled for only some rows; it gives once, few, many or a size class.

TRBV30	few	TRBJ2-3	TRBD2	TGTGCCTGGAGTGTATTAGCGGGAGAGCGAGATACGCAGTATTTT	CAWSVLAGERDTQYF
TRBV6-2/TRBV6-3	many	TRBJ2-5	-	TGTGCCAGCAGTATACCGGGACATGGAATAAAAGAGACCCAGTACTTC	CASSIPGHGIKETQYF
TRBV7-2	many	TRBJ1-5	TRBD1	TGTGCCAGCAGCTTAACAGGGGGAGGCAATCAGCCCCAGCATTTT	CASSLTGGGNQPQHF
TRBV7-3	many	TRBJ2-1	-	TGTGCCAGCAGCTTGACAGGCACCTACAATGAGCAGTTCTTC	CASSLTGTYNEQFF
TRBV10-3	many	TRBJ1-5	-	TGTGCCATCAGTGAGTGCCAGAGGTGCCATCAGCCCCAGCATTTT	CAISECQRCHQPQHF
TRBV2	few	TRBJ2-7	TRBD1	TGTGCCAGCAGTTCCGCAGGGACAGGTTCTTACGAGCAGTACTTC	CASSSAGTGSYEQYF
TRBV28	-	TRBJ1-3	-	TGTGCCAGCAGTTTACCACAGAGCTCTGGAAACACCATATATTTT	CASSLPQSSGNTIYF
TRBV2	-	TRBJ2-1	-	TGTGCCAGCAGTGTCAGGGTAACCTACAATGAGCAGTTCTTC	CASSVRVTYNEQFF
TRBV2	many	TRBJ1-5	TRBD1	TGTGCCAGCAGGCAGGGACAGGGGGGACAGCCCCAGCATTTT	CASRQGQGGQPQHF
TRBV7-2	-	TRBJ1-1	-	TGTGCCAGCATCGACCAAGGGGTCCTCGGACCGAACACTGAAGCTTTCTTT	CASIDQGVLGPNTEAFF
TRBV7-9	-	TRBJ1-4	-	TGTGCCAGCAGCTCCTTACTGACAATTGCAACTAATGAAAAACTGTTTTTT	CASSSLLTIATNEKLFF
TRBV7-2	many	TRBJ2-3	TRBD2	TGTGCCAGCAGCCCCTATCGACGACTAGCGGGAGAGTATTTT	CASSPYRRLAGEYF
TRBV11-2	-	TRBJ1-3	-	TGTGCCAGCAGCCCCACGGGAAACACCATATATTTT	CASSPTGNTIYF
TRBV20-1	few	TRBJ2-1	TRBD2	TGCAGTGCCCCGATTTTTAGCGGGAGGGGGTCCTACAATGAGCAGTTCTTC	CSAPIFSGRGSYNEQFF
TRBV27	many	TRBJ1-2	TRBD1	TGTGCCAGCAGACGAACCGGGACAGGGGGATCAAATGGCTACACCTTC	CASRRTGTGGSNGYTF
TRBV7-2	many	TRBJ2-4	-	TGTGCCAGCAGCTCCCCGTTTCCCAAAAACATTCAGTACTTC	CASSSPFPKNIQYF
TRBV7-3	many	TRBJ2-2	-	TGTGCCAGCAGCTTAACACGGGAAACCGGGGAGCTGTTTTTT	CASSLTRETGELFF
TRBV6-2/TRBV6-3	-	TRBJ1-5	TRBD1	TGTGCCAGCAGTCCACAACAGGGGTTGGGCAATCAGCCCCAGCATTTT	CASSPQQGLGNQPQHF
TRBV6-2/TRBV6-3	-	TRBJ2-7	-	TGTGCCAGCAGTTACCCTGCATTCGGGCGGGGGCGTTCCTACGAGCAGTACTTC	CASSYPAFGRGRSYEQYF
TRBV20-1	few	TRBJ2-3	TRBD2	TGCAGTGCTAGAGGCCTGGGGACTAGCGGAACCACAGATACGCAGTATTTT	CSARGLGTSGTTDTQYF
TRBV6-5	many	TRBJ2-7	-	TGTGCCAGCAGTTACGGGAAGGCCTCCTACGAGCAGTACTTC	CASSYGKASYEQYF
TRBV4-3	many	TRBJ2-7	-	TGCGCCAGCAGCCAAGTTGTTTCGGGGCTTAGTTACGAGCAGTACTTC	CASSQVVSGLSYEQYF
TRBV7-8	many	TRBJ2-7	-	TGTGCCAGCAGCTTCGCCCGGGGAACTACCTACGAGCAGTACTTC	CASSFARGTTYEQYF
TRBV4-1	-	TRBJ2-5	-	TGCGCCAGCAGCCAAGACCTGGGTGGAGAGACCCAGTACTTC	CASSQDLGGETQYF
TRBV7-2	many	TRBJ2-7	TRBD2	TGTGCCAGCAGCCCGGGACTAGCGAGGGCCTACGAGCAGTACTTC	CASSPGLARAYEQYF
TRBV14	-	TRBJ2-5	-	TGTGCCAGCAGCCAAGAAAGGGCAGCGACCCAGTACTTC	CASSQERAATQYF
TRBV5-1	many	TRBJ1-6	-	TGCGCCAGCAGTGGCGGCGCCGTTGGTAATTCACCCCTCCACTTT	CASSGGAVGNSPLHF
TRBV20-1	many	TRBJ2-2	-	TGCAGTGCTGCGCGGGACAGCGTTACCGGGGAGCTGTTTTTT	CSAARDSVTGELFF
TRBV30	few	TRBJ1-6	TRBD1	TGTGCCTGGAGTCCCGGGACAGGGGGTGCTTATAATTCACCCCTCCACTTT	CAWSPGTGGAYNSPLHF
TRBV6-8	many	TRBJ2-1	TRBD2	TGTGCCAGCAGTTACGGGGCGGGAGTGGGCAATGAGCAGTTCTTC	CASSYGAGVGNEQFF
TRBV7-2	many	TRBJ1-1	-	TGTGCCAGCAGCTCTCCCCAGGAAGGGAGGGAATCCGCTTTCTTT	CASSSPQEGRESAFF
TRBV3-1	-	TRBJ1-1	-	TGTGCCAGCAGCCAAGATTCCCCTGCGGGGTATTCGGCTTTCTTT	CASSQDSPAGYSAFF
TRBV5-6	many	TRBJ2-4	TRBD2	TGTGCCAGCAGCTTGAAGACTTGGACTAGCGGGAGACAAAACATTCAGTACTTC	CASSLKTWTSGRQNIQYF
TRBV28	many	TRBJ1-2	-	TGTGCCAGTAAAGGAGGTGGAGGAGGAGGCTATGGCTACACCTTC	CASKGGGGGGYGYTF
TRBV15	few	TRBJ2-5	-	TGTGCCACCAGCAGAGAAGCCAGGGGTCCAGAGACCCAGTACTTC	CATSREARGPETQYF
TRBV7-2	many	TRBJ2-7	TRBD2	TGTGCCAGCAGACTTAGCGGGGGGCCCACCTACGAGCAGTACTTC	CASRLSGGPTYEQYF
TRBV7-2	many	TRBJ2-1	TRBD1	TGTGCCAGCAGCTTAGTAGAGACAGGGCCCGCTGAGCAGTTCTTC	CASSLVETGPAEQFF
TRBV7-2	many	TRBJ1-1	-	TGTGCCAGCAGCCCGCGGGTAGAAACTGGTCAAGCTTTCTTT	CASSPRVETGQAFF
TRBV7-2	many	TRBJ2-4	TRBD2	TGTGCCAGCAGCTCTATAGCGGGAGGTCTAGCCAAAAACATTCAGTACTTC	CASSSIAGGLAKNIQYF
TRBV7-2	many	TRBJ2-7	-	TGTGCCAGCAGCTCAGTCTCGGCGTCCCACGAGCAGTACTTC	CASSSVSASHEQYF
TRBV7-2	many	TRBJ2-5	-	TGTGCCAGCAGCTTAGCCCTCCCTGACCAGTACTTC	CASSLALPDQYF